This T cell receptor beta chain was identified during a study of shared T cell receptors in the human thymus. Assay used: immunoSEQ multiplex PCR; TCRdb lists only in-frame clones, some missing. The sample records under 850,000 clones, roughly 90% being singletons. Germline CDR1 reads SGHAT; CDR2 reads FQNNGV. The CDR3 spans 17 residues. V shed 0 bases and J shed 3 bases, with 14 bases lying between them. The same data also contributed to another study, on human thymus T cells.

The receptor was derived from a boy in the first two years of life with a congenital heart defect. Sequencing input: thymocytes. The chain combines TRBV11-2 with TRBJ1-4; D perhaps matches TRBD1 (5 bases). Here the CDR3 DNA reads TGTGCCAGCAGCTTAGACGTCAGGGCGCAGTCTAATGAAAAACTGTTTTTT. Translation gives CASSLDVRAQSNEKLFF.